This T cell receptor (beta chain) was identified in a study of T cells in localized non-small cell lung cancer. Method: immunoSEQ multiplex PCR; TCRdb's copy keeps in-frame clones and lacks some. The sample lists about 23,000 clones; about 90% were seen once. The germline CDR1 and CDR2 sequences are SGDLS and YYNGEE. Trimming shortened V by 3 bases and J by 10 bases, and 22 bases separated the two germline ends. The CDR3 spans 16 residues. V is TRBV9 and J is TRBJ1-4, with D uncertain. Source: peripheral blood, taken before any cancer treatment. The sequence came from a male donor at least 60 years old with stage I squamous cell lung carcinoma. The CDR3 protein is CASSDRTYPNEGKLFF. In DNA, the CDR3 is TGTGCCAGCAGCGACCGGACCTACCCCAACGAAGGAAAACTGTTTTTT.